This TCR beta chain was captured in a study of blood T cell repertoires in COVID-19. In its sample, this clone was seen a few times. Trimming took 3 bases from V and 8 from J, leaving 10 bases between them. The germline gives CDR1 KGHSH, CDR2 LQKENI. The CDR3 length is 12 residues. Method: immunoSEQ multiplex PCR; TCRdb's copy keeps in-frame clones and lacks some. The sample records approximately 440,000 clones, 80% to 95% being singletons. The specimen sequenced was PBMCs or T cells enriched from blood (not recorded which). The chain employs TRBV18 and TRBJ1-1; D perhaps matches TRBD1 (5 bases). This clonotype was sampled from a young man who had recovered from COVID-19. For the CDR3, the DNA is TGTGCCAGCTCACCGGGCACAGGAGAAGCTTTCTTT. The encoded protein is CASSPGTGEAFF.